This T cell receptor (beta chain) comes out of a study of T cells after posttransplantation cyclophosphamide. Cyclophosphamide on days +3 and +4 followed busulfan-fludarabine conditioning and a marrow graft. Judged by abundance, this clone is medium-sized. Sequenced by immunoSEQ multiplex PCR; TCRdb stores in-frame clones only, minus some. Sampling found 2,000 to 2,500 clones, none seen once. Germline V lookup: CDR1 SEHNR, CDR2 FQNEAQ (reference sequence). This CDR3 is built from 13 residues. The V gene lost 1 base and the J gene lost 6 bases, with 7 bases spanning the gap. This sample comprised PBMCs, obtained 86 days after allogeneic stem cell transplant with posttransplant cyclophosphamide. The clonotype originates from a female patient over 55 who received an allogeneic stem cell transplant from a related donor and was CMV-positive. Some T cells may be provided by the graft donor. This chain joins TRBV7-9 and TRBJ1-5; possibly TRBD1 for D (5 bases). CDR3 in DNA: TGTGCCAGCAGCTTAGAGGGGTCTCAGCCCCAGCATTTT. Amino acid sequence: CASSLEGSQPQHF.